This section outlines one T cell receptor beta chain sequence together with its context. This entry belongs to a study of blood T cell repertoires in COVID-19. Study-level background: The study drew acute and convalescent COVID-19 samples from the United States, Italy and Spain.

Trimming shortened V by 4 bases and J by 0 bases, and 12 bases separated the two germline ends. Looked up from germline, CDR1 is SGHDN and CDR2 is FVKESK. CDR3 length: 15 residues. The assay was immunoSEQ multiplex PCR, and TCRdb's table has in-frame clones only and misses some. The data hold 150,000 to 200,000 clones, with about 90% observed a single time. This receptor was obtained from a young man with COVID-19, enrolled during active disease. Sequencing used peripheral blood. This chain links TRBV14 with TRBJ1-2; D is unresolved. The CDR3 nucleotides are TGTGCCAGCAGCCCTGAACAGAGAGCTAACTATGGCTACACCTTC. Translating it yields CASSPEQRANYGYTF. The full variable domain, in which reference TRBV14 and TRBJ1-2 provide the parts outside the CDR3, is EAGVTQFPSHSVIEKGQTVTLRCDPISGHDNLYWYRRVMGKEIKFLLHFVKESKQDESGMPNNRFLAERTGGTYSTLKVQPAELEDSGVYFCASSPEQRANYGYTFGSGTRLTVV.